This TCR beta chain was documented in a study of resident and recirculating memory T cells in vitiligo. Study summary: Shave-biopsy epidermis from lesional and nonlesional skin was sequenced alongside PBMCs.

Germline loops: CDR1 SGHAT, CDR2 FQNNGV. V gave up 6 bases and J gave up 0 bases; unmatched junction bases: 5. CDR3 length equals 15 residues. Sequencing was performed with immunoSEQ multiplex PCR; in TCRdb, only in-frame clones are kept and a portion is missing. This repertoire shows fewer than 80,000 clones, about 89% found once; its top ten account for about 4.9%. With respect to this clone: Antigen: not known.

The study's findings and limits: No unique dominant TCR clone was found in vitiligo lesions. Different lesions suggested infiltration by different T cell clones.

Patients who had received treatment within the previous three months were excluded. The clonotype originates from a male donor with vitiligo. Material for sequencing was blood. The chain joins TRBV11-2 to TRBJ1-3; 7 bases are shared with TRBD1. The CDR3 nucleotides are TGTGCCAGCAGGAAGGACAGGTACTCTGGAAACACCATATATTTT. Translation gives CASRKDRYSGNTIYF.